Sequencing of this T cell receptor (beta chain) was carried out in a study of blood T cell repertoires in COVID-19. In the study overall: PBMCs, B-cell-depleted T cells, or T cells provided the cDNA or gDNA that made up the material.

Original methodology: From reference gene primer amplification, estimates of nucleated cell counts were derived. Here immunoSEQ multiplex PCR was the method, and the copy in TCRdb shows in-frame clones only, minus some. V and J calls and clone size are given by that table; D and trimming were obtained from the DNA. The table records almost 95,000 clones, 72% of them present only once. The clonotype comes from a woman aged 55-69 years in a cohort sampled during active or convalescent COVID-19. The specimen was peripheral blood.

The CDR3 sequence: CASSSWATNTDTQYF. CDR3 bases: TGTGCCAGCAGCTCGTGGGCGACCAACACAGATACGCAGTATTTT. The chain combines TRBV11-2 with TRBJ2-3; D is unresolved. Trimming removed 4 bases from V and 2 bases from J, with 13 bases in between. Germline V gene data show CDR1 as SGHAT and CDR2 as FQNNGV. This CDR3 has 15 residues.